The clone carrying this T cell receptor beta chain occurred once. Its antigen is not identified. Splitting of each subset's genomic DNA was done evenly across several immunoSEQ plates. The method was immunoSEQ multiplex PCR; TCRdb's version includes in-frame clones alone and lacks a portion of them. The sample records approximately 720,000 clones, approximately 90% being singletons. The sample comes from a study of shared clonotypes between healthy human individuals. The study, taken as a whole, reports: Although depth was large, rarefaction showed that sequencing of the sorted subsets was incomplete.

The CDR3 runs to 15 residues. The V end was cut by 5 bases, the J end by 1 base, with 13 bases between. In germline, CDR1 is SGHAT, CDR2 FQNNGV. Naive CD8 cells lacked CD45RO, underwent positive selection for CCR7 and left out terminally differentiated effector memory CD45RA+ cells. Each of the donors was a healthy adult who was HIV-negative and had not had a recent acute infection or vaccination. Every contributor of samples was a Caucasian grown-up residing in Nashville, Tennessee. The chain recombines TRBV11-2 with TRBJ2-3; TRBD2 might be the D (6 bases). The sequence derives from a man in his thirties or forties in good health. Sequencing was performed on naive CD8+ T cells sorted from blood. The DNA of the CDR3 is TGTGCCAGCAGCCACCCCGAGCGGGGCACAGATACGCAGTATTTT. The encoded protein is CASSHPERGTDTQYF.